What follows are 20 T cell receptor beta chains derived from one specimen sequenced in a study of CD8 T cells in ankylosing spondylitis. Study outcomes and limitations: The study identified a TCR beta motif of under ten highly homologous variants that appeared characteristic of ankylosing spondylitis blood.

TCRdb re-analysed the 5' RACE reads in MiXCR, keeping a single row per CDR3 protein. Altogether 220,000 or so distinct CDR3 sequences are present, around 20% being singletons, with the ten largest covering about 39%. Their recognized antigens are unknown. The material sequenced was blood, either unsorted or a sorted T cell fraction (not recorded which). These receptor sequences come from a male donor with ankylosing spondylitis.

This clonotype turned up a few times. CDR3 protein: CASSAQTGGVGSNYGYTF. DNA for the CDR3: TGTGCCAGCAGCGCTCAAACAGGGGGCGTCGGTTCTAACTATGGCTACACCTTC. The genes are TRBV9 and TRBJ1-2; 9 bases are a match to TRBD1. Per germline, CDR1 SGDLS and CDR2 YYNGEE. The V gene end was trimmed by 3 bases and the J gene end by 0 bases; junction bases not matched to a gene: 12. The CDR3 length is 18 residues. Full variable domain (rest looked up from reference TRBV9 and TRBJ1-2): DSGVTQTPKHLITATGQRVTLRCSPRSGDLSVYWYQQSLDQGLQFLIQYYNGEERAKGNILERFSAQQFPDLHSELNLSSLELGDSALYFCASSAQTGGVGSNYGYTFGSGTRLTVV.

The V call is TRBV14, the J call TRBJ1-1; tentatively, D is TRBD1 (6 bases). The V end was cut by 1 base, the J end by 3 bases, with 15 bases between. The CDR3 sequence is 16 residues long. Germline CDR1 and CDR2: SGHDN and FVKESK. The CDR3 DNA is TGTGCCAGCAGCCAAGTCCTTGTCAGGGGCTACACTGAAGCTTTCTTT. Amino acids: CASSQVLVRGYTEAFF.

There are a few counts of this clonotype. The chain has TRBV25-1 and TRBJ2-5, with D possibly being TRBD2 (5 bases). The germline gives CDR1 MGHDK, CDR2 SYGVNS. The V gene lost 4 bases and the J gene lost 2 bases, with 11 bases spanning the gap. The CDR3 totals 14 residues. This chain's CDR3 is CASSGQDWQETQYF. The CDR3, as DNA: TGTGCCAGCAGTGGGCAGGACTGGCAAGAGACCCAGTACTTC.

The chain uses TRBV4-1 and TRBJ2-3; 9 bases fit TRBD2. The CDR3 totals 15 residues. V gave up 2 bases and J gave up 3 bases; unmatched junction bases: 3. Per germline, CDR1 MGHRA and CDR2 YSYEKL. The DNA of the CDR3 is TGCGCCAGCAGCCAACCGGGACTAGCAACAGATACGCAGTATTTT. Protein sequence: CASSQPGLATDTQYF.

The chain joins TRBV7-2 to TRBJ2-5, with 11 bases that match TRBD2. Germline CDR1 reads SGHTA; CDR2 reads FQGNSA. With V trimmed by 5 bases and J by 5 bases, 7 bases remained unmatched. The CDR3 has 15 amino acids. CDR3 protein: CASSPWTSGLETQYF. The DNA for the CDR3 is TGTGCCAGCAGCCCCTGGACTAGCGGGTTGGAGACCCAGTACTTC.

The chain has TRBV5-5 and TRBJ2-4; 12 bases align to TRBD1. Germline V gene data show CDR1 as SGHKS and CDR2 as YYEKEE (reference sequence). Trimming removed 0 bases from V and 5 bases from J; junction bases left unmatched: 9. The CDR3 extends over 18 amino acids. The CDR3 protein is CASSLEGTGGINENIQYF. The CDR3 nucleotides are TGTGCCAGCAGCTTGGAGGGGACAGGGGGCATAAATGAAAACATTCAGTACTTC.

The sample holds a few counts of this clonotype. The rearrangement uses TRBV28 and TRBJ2-7; 7 bases map to TRBD2. Germline V gives CDR1 MDHEN, CDR2 SYDVKM. The ends lost 2 bases at V and 0 bases at J; junction bases unmatched: 4. This CDR3 comprises 15 residues. The CDR3 here is CASSLSPSGSYEQYF. The CDR3 coding sequence is TGTGCCAGCAGTTTAAGCCCTAGCGGCTCCTACGAGCAGTACTTC.

In its sample, this clonotype was seen many times. The chain employs TRBV5-1 and TRBJ2-3, with no clear D. V shed 4 bases and J shed 2 bases, with 8 bases lying between them. From germline, CDR1 is SGHRS and CDR2 YFSETQ. The CDR3 runs to 13 residues. The CDR3 loop is CASSPLTTDTQYF. DNA for the CDR3: TGCGCCAGCAGCCCACTGACCACAGATACGCAGTATTTT.

The V and J genes are TRBV20-1 and TRBJ2-1; no reliable D call. The V gene's germline CDR1 is DFQATT and CDR2 SNEGSKA (reference sequence). Trimming cost V 0 bases and J 0 bases, with 18 bases left between them. The CDR3 covers 18 residues. In DNA form, the CDR3 reads TGCAGTGCTAGAGAATGGGCCCCTGAAATGAGCTCCTACAATGAGCAGTTCTTC. Translated: CSAREWAPEMSSYNEQFF.

This clonotype has more than one count but fewer than ten. The rearrangement joins TRBV29-1 to TRBJ1-2; D uncertain. The CDR3 has 11 amino acids. V was clipped by 4 bases and J by 3 bases, with 6 bases between them. Per germline, CDR1 SQVTM and CDR2 ANQGSEA. The CDR3 reads CSVVVDYGYTF. The CDR3 bases are TGCAGCGTTGTAGTAGACTATGGCTACACCTTC.

Many counts were recorded for this clonotype. The chain combines TRBV3-1 with TRBJ2-7, with unresolved D. V was cut by 1 base and J by 3 bases, with 10 bases left in between. The CDR3 runs 14 residues. Germline assignment: CDR1 LGHDT and CDR2 YNNKEL (reference sequence). The CDR3 DNA reads TGTGCCAGCAGCCAAGGTTTGGCAGTCTACGAGCAGTACTTC. This translates into CASSQGLAVYEQYF.

This clonotype showed up just a few times. The rearrangement links TRBV7-6 to TRBJ2-1; 8 bases match TRBD2. Trimming at V came to 4 bases and at J to 3 bases, leaving 8 bases not matched to a gene. Germline CDR1 is SGHVS and CDR2 is FNYEAQ. The CDR3 totals 16 residues. The CDR3 reads CASSSLAGGYYNEQFF. DNA for the CDR3: TGTGCCAGCAGCTCCTTGGCGGGGGGATACTACAATGAGCAGTTCTTC.

This clonotype turned up a few times. The V and J genes are TRBV9 and TRBJ1-1; possibly TRBD1 for D (5 bases). Between the trimmed V and J ends, which lost 4 bases and 11 bases, there was a span of 15 bases. CDR1 and CDR2 (germline): SGDLS, YYNGEE. This CDR3 is built from 12 residues. The CDR3 bases are TGTGCCAGCAGCACGGCAGGAGGGACGGCTTTCTTT. Translated, it gives CASSTAGGTAFF.

The V gene is TRBV7-2, the J gene TRBJ2-3; D is unclear. The CDR3 loop spans 15 amino acids. Trimming cost V 2 bases and J 4 bases, with 13 bases left between them. CDR1 is SGHTA, CDR2 FQGNSA, per germline. This CDR3 reads CASSLLVIHADTQYF. CDR3 sequence (DNA): TGTGCCAGCAGCTTATTGGTTATACACGCAGATACGCAGTATTTT.

The chain combines TRBV7-9 with TRBJ2-7, with a tentative D call TRBD2 (5 bases). Trimming cost V 4 bases and J 5 bases, with 12 bases left between them. The germline V gene has CDR1 SEHNR and CDR2 FQNEAQ (reference sequence). The CDR3 is 13 amino acids. CDR3 amino acids: CASSSPLGDEQYF. The CDR3 coding sequence is TGTGCCAGCAGCTCCCCCCTCGGGGACGAGCAGTACTTC.

The gene calls are TRBV4-3 and TRBJ2-1, with 9 bases identical to TRBD2. CDR3 length: 15 residues. Germline values: CDR1 LGHNA, CDR2 YSLEER. V gave up 7 bases and J gave up 2 bases; unmatched junction bases: 6. CDR3 DNA: TGCGCCAGCACCCCTATAGCGGGAGCCTACAATGAGCAGTTCTTC. Translation gives CASTPIAGAYNEQFF.

This chain joins TRBV11-2 and TRBJ1-3, with D uncertain. The germline gives CDR1 SGHAT, CDR2 FQNNGV. The CDR3 runs to 15 residues. V was clipped by 0 bases and J by 0 bases, with 6 bases between them. The CDR3 DNA sequence: TGTGCCAGCAGCTTAGAGGCGGTCTCTGGAAACACCATATATTTT. This sequence encodes CASSLEAVSGNTIYF.

The chain employs TRBV28 and TRBJ2-1, with TRBD1 matching 7 bases. V lost 10 bases to trimming and J lost 0 bases; unmatched junction nucleotides: 6. CDR3 length: 14 residues. CDR1 MDHEN and CDR2 SYDVKM come from the germline V gene. CDR3 bases: TGTGCCAACTCGGACAGGAACTCCTACAATGAGCAGTTCTTC. Protein product: CANSDRNSYNEQFF.

The genes are TRBV7-9 and TRBJ1-1, with a weak D call TRBD1 (5 bases). This CDR3 contains 13 residues. Germline CDR1 is SEHNR and CDR2 is FQNEAQ (reference sequence). With 6 bases removed from V and 7 bases from J, the gap between germline ends came to 15 bases. CDR3 DNA: TGTGCCAGCAGGGGGGGGGGAAACGTTGAAGCTTTCTTT. Amino acids: CASRGGGNVEAFF.

The chain couples TRBV7-2 to TRBJ2-7; D call uncertain. CDR1 and CDR2 (germline): SGHTA, FQGNSA. This CDR3 comprises 15 residues. Trimming pared 4 bases from V and 2 bases from J, leaving 15 bases between. The CDR3 DNA reads TGTGCCAGCAGCTCCCCCTGGATCTACCCCTACGAGCAGTACTTC. Protein: CASSSPWIYPYEQYF.